These T cell receptor beta chains were read from a single sample in a study of T-cell memory formation after mild COVID-19. TCRdb independently ran MiXCR on the 5' RACE reads; one entry per CDR3 protein. The repertoire includes roughly 300,000 distinct CDR3 sequences, 16% of them detected once, and 20% to 25% sits in the top ten. The sample consisted of PBMCs or a T cell subset sorted from them (not recorded which). The receptors come from a man between 18 and 35 years old who had mild COVID-19 (a few samples of this study predate the infection). Cell type and time point are not known. The conserved cysteine and the conserved F or W are not part of the CDR3 here. The D gene is left open where the match is weak.

cdr3_aa: ASSQDPGPGRGDTQY
j_call: TRBJ2-3
d_call: .
v_call: TRBV4-1
cdr3_length: 15

cdr3_aa: ASSQEGAGVYEQY
j_call: TRBJ2-7
d_call: .
v_call: TRBV14
cdr3_length: 13

cdr3_aa: ASSQVGLAAQEQF
j_call: TRBJ2-1
d_call: TRBD2
v_call: TRBV3-1
cdr3_length: 13

cdr3_aa: ASSPGDSSNYGYT
j_call: TRBJ1-2
d_call: TRBD1
v_call: TRBV18
cdr3_length: 13

cdr3_aa: ASSSSMGTEAF
j_call: TRBJ1-1
d_call: .
v_call: TRBV6-5
cdr3_length: 11

cdr3_aa: SVQSGDQPQH
j_call: TRBJ1-5
d_call: .
v_call: TRBV20-1
cdr3_length: 10

cdr3_aa: ASSPVTGGQETQY
j_call: TRBJ2-5
d_call: TRBD1
v_call: TRBV5-1
cdr3_length: 13

cdr3_aa: ASSSTEAELF
j_call: TRBJ2-2
d_call: .
v_call: TRBV5-4
cdr3_length: 10

cdr3_aa: ASSLGQGWAEAF
j_call: TRBJ1-1
d_call: TRBD1
v_call: TRBV11-2
cdr3_length: 12

cdr3_aa: ASSFGGAYNEQF
j_call: TRBJ2-1
d_call: .
v_call: TRBV7-2
cdr3_length: 12

cdr3_aa: ASSRTSGGASDTQY
j_call: TRBJ2-3
d_call: TRBD2
v_call: TRBV12-3/TRBV12-4
cdr3_length: 14

cdr3_aa: ASSLAGTVYGYT
j_call: TRBJ1-2
d_call: .
v_call: TRBV5-5
cdr3_length: 12

cdr3_aa: ASSFGLGGVGETQY
j_call: TRBJ2-5
d_call: .
v_call: TRBV12-3/TRBV12-4
cdr3_length: 14

cdr3_aa: ASSGRWPPNYNEQF
j_call: TRBJ2-1
d_call: .
v_call: TRBV5-5
cdr3_length: 14

cdr3_aa: ASNWAGSPEQY
j_call: TRBJ2-7
d_call: .
v_call: TRBV2
cdr3_length: 11

cdr3_aa: ASSQEAMGGLNQPQH
j_call: TRBJ1-5
d_call: .
v_call: TRBV4-3
cdr3_length: 15

cdr3_aa: ASSTGLADTQY
j_call: TRBJ2-3
d_call: .
v_call: TRBV7-2
cdr3_length: 11

cdr3_aa: ASSPRARGDTQY
j_call: TRBJ2-3
d_call: TRBD2
v_call: TRBV5-1
cdr3_length: 12

cdr3_aa: ASSLDREGTEY
j_call: TRBJ2-5
d_call: TRBD2
v_call: TRBV7-2
cdr3_length: 11

cdr3_aa: ATSRDLYEQY
j_call: TRBJ2-7
d_call: .
v_call: TRBV15
cdr3_length: 10

cdr3_aa: ASQDSGVPEAF
j_call: TRBJ1-1
d_call: .
v_call: TRBV12-3/TRBV12-4
cdr3_length: 11

cdr3_aa: ASSMSTGLDPDTQY
j_call: TRBJ2-3
d_call: TRBD2
v_call: TRBV5-1
cdr3_length: 14

cdr3_aa: ASSDRAQETQY
j_call: TRBJ2-5
d_call: .
v_call: TRBV2
cdr3_length: 11

cdr3_aa: AKPGQASDTQY
j_call: TRBJ2-3
d_call: TRBD1
v_call: TRBV5-1
cdr3_length: 11

cdr3_aa: ASTTGTGGTYNEQF
j_call: TRBJ2-1
d_call: TRBD1
v_call: TRBV5-1
cdr3_length: 14

cdr3_aa: ASSQQRTGVNEQF
j_call: TRBJ2-1
d_call: TRBD1
v_call: TRBV14
cdr3_length: 13

cdr3_aa: ASSLPGGEAF
j_call: TRBJ1-1
d_call: TRBD1
v_call: TRBV7-9
cdr3_length: 10

cdr3_aa: ASSLVRAGGADTQY
j_call: TRBJ2-3
d_call: TRBD1
v_call: TRBV7-2
cdr3_length: 14

cdr3_aa: ASIRGGTDTQY
j_call: TRBJ2-3
d_call: .
v_call: TRBV28
cdr3_length: 11

cdr3_aa: ASRLSGRGGYNEQF
j_call: TRBJ2-1
d_call: TRBD2
v_call: TRBV5-1
cdr3_length: 14

cdr3_aa: ASSLGNGNEQF
j_call: TRBJ2-1
d_call: .
v_call: TRBV7-9
cdr3_length: 11

cdr3_aa: ASRTGQSSPLH
j_call: TRBJ1-6
d_call: TRBD1
v_call: TRBV6-1
cdr3_length: 11

cdr3_aa: ASSQISRNNEQF
j_call: TRBJ2-1
d_call: .
v_call: TRBV4-3
cdr3_length: 12

cdr3_aa: SAARAGALTYEQY
j_call: TRBJ2-7
d_call: .
v_call: TRBV20-1
cdr3_length: 13

cdr3_aa: ATSRGSGGQPDTQY
j_call: TRBJ2-3
d_call: TRBD2
v_call: TRBV15
cdr3_length: 14

cdr3_aa: SAIIWAGTEAF
j_call: TRBJ1-1
d_call: .
v_call: TRBV20-1
cdr3_length: 11

cdr3_aa: ASSLAQRGIWNEQF
j_call: TRBJ2-1
d_call: TRBD2
v_call: TRBV7-8
cdr3_length: 14

cdr3_aa: ASSAGTGSSYEQY
j_call: TRBJ2-7
d_call: TRBD1
v_call: TRBV7-8
cdr3_length: 13

cdr3_aa: ASSLQSSNYGYT
j_call: TRBJ1-2
d_call: .
v_call: TRBV5-1
cdr3_length: 12

cdr3_aa: ASSLVGTGPSPLH
j_call: TRBJ1-6
d_call: .
v_call: TRBV11-2
cdr3_length: 13

cdr3_aa: ASSQGDYTGLDTQY
j_call: TRBJ2-3
d_call: TRBD2
v_call: TRBV4-3
cdr3_length: 14

cdr3_aa: ASSQDGSQPQH
j_call: TRBJ1-5
d_call: .
v_call: TRBV4-3
cdr3_length: 11

cdr3_aa: SALPVVWSLQETQY
j_call: TRBJ2-5
d_call: .
v_call: TRBV20-1
cdr3_length: 14

cdr3_aa: ASSLDRTQETQY
j_call: TRBJ2-5
d_call: .
v_call: TRBV5-1
cdr3_length: 12

cdr3_aa: ASSPPYGSGYGYT
j_call: TRBJ1-2
d_call: .
v_call: TRBV9
cdr3_length: 13

cdr3_aa: ASSEGRVTEAF
j_call: TRBJ1-1
d_call: .
v_call: TRBV10-2
cdr3_length: 11

cdr3_aa: ASSQYYGYT
j_call: TRBJ1-2
d_call: .
v_call: TRBV7-2
cdr3_length: 9

cdr3_aa: ASSDLGASSYEQY
j_call: TRBJ2-7
d_call: .
v_call: TRBV5-1
cdr3_length: 13

cdr3_aa: ASSLEFWGGYEQF
j_call: TRBJ2-1
d_call: .
v_call: TRBV7-2
cdr3_length: 13

cdr3_aa: ASSLGFWGKQETQY
j_call: TRBJ2-5
d_call: .
v_call: TRBV11-2
cdr3_length: 14